This T cell receptor beta chain stems from a study of PD-1 blockade in classical Hodgkin lymphoma. Study-wide results and limits: Patients who began taking nivolumab under 1 year after ASCT were left out. Complete responders possessed baseline diversity comparable to newly diagnosed patients. In newly diagnosed patients, baseline TCR diversity was reportedly below that of healthy donors.

Each patient's relapse followed autologous stem cell transplantation, and brentuximab vedotin exposure varied. Only in-frame clones appear in the TCRdb table, and some are missing; sequencing was by immunoSEQ multiplex PCR. The sample holds about 40,000 clones, approximately 70% seen once. Comments on this clone: Its antigen is currently unknown.

The germline CDR1 and CDR2 sequences are SGHNT and YYREEE (reference sequence). The trim removed 4 bases at V and 4 bases at J, leaving 10 bases unmatched. The CDR3 covers 15 residues. The source was peripheral blood mononuclear cells (PBMCs), collected at baseline. The sequence derives from a human donor with classical Hodgkin lymphoma. The rearrangement joins TRBV5-4 to TRBJ2-7; 8 bases match TRBD1. This CDR3 reads CASSLWTGTRYEQYF. Written as DNA, the CDR3 is TGTGCCAGCAGCCTATGGACAGGGACTCGATACGAGCAGTACTTC. Filled out from reference TRBV5-4 and TRBJ2-7, the complete variable domain reads ETGVTQSPTHLIKTRGQQVTLRCSSQSGHNTVSWYQQALGQGPQFIFQYYREEENGRGNFPPRFSGLQFPNYSSELNVNALELDDSALYLCASSLWTGTRYEQYFGPGTRLTVT.